Sequencing of this T cell receptor (beta chain) was carried out in a study of CXCR3-negative and CXCR3-positive naive CD8 T cells. Study at large: Sequencing yielded around 150 million TRB reads, roughly 1.5 +/- 0.3 million per library.

The germline gives CDR1 SEHNR, CDR2 FQNEAQ (reference sequence). The CDR3 loop spans 13 amino acids. As concerns this clonotype: What it binds is not known.

Findings and limits, study-wide: Memory cells showed distinct TRBV-TRBJ patterns, while the two naive subsets matched. Memory CD8+ cells showed much lower diversity, while both naive subsets displayed comparably high diversity. More hydrophobic TRB CDR3s were found in CXCR3-positive naive cells than in CXCR3-negative naive cells.

It was by 5' RACE with UMI labels that the TRB cDNA libraries were prepared. No DNA is given; TCRdb re-called the 5' RACE reads and lists each CDR3 protein once. The table lists about 150,000 distinct CDR3 sequences. Sequencing was carried out using naive CXCR3+ CD8+ T cells from blood. Subset specified: CD45RO-CCR7+CD27+CD95- naive CD8+ T cells expressing CXCR3 (TNR3+). This clonotype originated in a human donor in good health. Some clones in this sample may be carry-over from other donors' samples. This chain joins TRBV7-9 and TRBJ2-7; TCRdb outputs TRBD1, but without DNA this stays unchecked. The CDR3 here is CASSYPGDYEQYF.